This TCR beta chain appears in the sequencing data of a study of cytomegalovirus exposure and HLA in healthy donors. Study information: In an earlier analysis, 95 million to 130 million unique TCR beta sequences were found from some 200 million T cells. Overall study results and limits: A later examination showed that TCR association rates differed by HLA locus, with DRB1 most and HLA-C fewest. Trimming of TCR beta V- and J-genes showed a link, identified in a later analysis, to a missense DCLRE1C variant.

The PCR used 60 Vbeta and 13 Jbeta primers. This table comes from immunoSEQ multiplex PCR, and its TCRdb copy is limited to in-frame clones, with some not included. The data show 200,000 to 250,000 clones, roughly 80% seen once. Trimming stripped 4 bases from V and 7 bases from J, with 17 bases between. From germline, CDR1 is LGHNA and CDR2 YNFKEQ. This CDR3 comprises 15 residues. On this clone: What it binds is unknown.

Sequencing was carried out using PBMCs. The TCR sequence derives from a man over 45 in good health and CMV-seronegative. V gene TRBV4-2 combines with J gene TRBJ1-5; a weak D match, TRBD1 (5 bases). The CDR3, as DNA: TGTGCCAGCAGCCTCCGGGGGGGAGGCGGCCAGCCCCAGCATTTT. This codes for CASSLRGGGGQPQHF.